The 12 T cell receptor beta chains below all came from one sample that was sequenced in a study of T cells after somatic rescue of genetic block. Method: immunoSEQ multiplex PCR; TCRdb's copy keeps in-frame clones and lacks some. The sample contains about 67,000 clones, 92% of which appear only once. The specimen was peripheral blood mononuclear cells (PBMCs). Source of these receptors: a man aged 35-49 years.

The chain recombines TRBV28 with TRBJ2-1; 9 bases are a match to TRBD1. This CDR3 contains 16 residues. V was pared by 6 bases and J by 5 bases, with 11 bases of the junction left unmatched. Germline CDR1 and CDR2: MDHEN and SYDVKM. CDR3 coding DNA: TGTGCCAGCAGCCTCACCGGACAGGGGAGACACAATGAGCAGTTCTTC. As protein: CASSLTGQGRHNEQFF.

The CDR3 reads CASSLGGGLAVYNEQFF. The CDR3 DNA sequence: TGTGCCAGCAGCTTAGGGGGTGGACTAGCGGTCTACAATGAGCAGTTCTTC. This sequence joins TRBV7-2 and TRBJ2-1; 10 bases fit TRBD2. The CDR3 runs to 17 residues. The ends lost 1 base at V and 3 bases at J; junction bases unmatched: 6. The germline gives CDR1 SGHTA, CDR2 FQGNSA. The whole variable domain, remainder taken from reference TRBV7-2 and TRBJ2-1, is GAGVSQSPSNKVTEKGKDVELRCDPISGHTALYWYRQSLGQGLEFLIYFQGNSAPDKSGLPSDRFSAERTGGSVSTLTIQRTQQEDSAVYLCASSLGGGLAVYNEQFFGPGTRLTVL.

The chain has TRBV7-2 and TRBJ2-5; possible D gene TRBD2, 6 bases. The germline V gene encodes CDR1 SGHTA and CDR2 FQGNSA. The V end lost 1 base, the J end lost 4 bases, and 10 bases lay between the germline ends. The CDR3 has 14 amino acids. CDR3: CASSLGGARETQYF. The CDR3, as DNA: TGTGCCAGCAGCTTAGGCGGGGCGAGAGAGACCCAGTACTTC.

This sequence joins TRBV9 and TRBJ2-2; possible D gene TRBD1, 5 bases. V lost 4 bases and J lost 1, with 20 bases in between. Germline values: CDR1 SGDLS, CDR2 YYNGEE. This CDR3 has 18 residues. Written as DNA, the CDR3 is TGTGCCAGCAGCTCCCCCTGGGGAAGGCAGGGGAACACCGGGGAGCTGTTTTTT. Amino acid sequence: CASSSPWGRQGNTGELFF.

The gene calls are TRBV12-5 and TRBJ2-2; D remains ambiguous. Trimming took off 2 bases at V and 2 bases at J, with 9 bases between the two ends. Looked up from germline, CDR1 is LGHNT and CDR2 is FRNRAP. CDR3 length equals 15 residues. CDR3 sequence: CASGLNAGNTGELFF. The CDR3 nucleotides are TGTGCTAGTGGTTTGAATGCCGGCAACACCGGGGAGCTGTTTTTT.

This clone came up once. The genes are TRBV6-6 and TRBJ2-7; weak D call: TRBD1 (6 bases). The V end was cut by 2 bases, the J end by 4 bases, with 9 bases between. The CDR3 covers 13 residues. Germline V CDR1 and CDR2: MNHNY, SVGAGI (reference sequence). The CDR3 spells CASSYATGYEQYF. The CDR3 nucleotides are TGTGCCAGCAGTTACGCGACAGGATACGAGCAGTACTTC.

The rearrangement links TRBV10-1 to TRBJ2-5, with 13 bases fitting TRBD2. The CDR3 is 16 amino acids. J was trimmed by 2 bases and V by 2 bases; bases with no gene match: 2. Germline CDR1 and CDR2: WNHNN and SYGVQD (reference sequence). CDR3 residues: CASSERGLAGQETQYF. DNA of the CDR3: TGCGCCAGCAGTGAGAGGGGACTAGCGGGGCAAGAGACCCAGTACTTC.

This clone was picked up a small number of times. The V gene is TRBV30, the J gene TRBJ1-1; D gene unclear. Trimming removed 4 bases from V and 5 bases from J, with 11 bases in between. The CDR3 loop spans 12 amino acids. Germline V gene data show CDR1 as GTSNPN and CDR2 as SVGIG (reference sequence). The CDR3 spells CAWIGAATEAFF. The CDR3, as DNA: TGTGCCTGGATTGGTGCAGCGACTGAAGCTTTCTTT.

J is TRBJ2-3 and V is TRBV7-9, with a weak D call TRBD2 (5 bases). CDR1 is SEHNR and CDR2 is FQNEAQ in the germline V gene (reference sequence). Trimming took off 1 base at V and 5 bases at J, with 7 bases between the two ends. CDR3 length: 13 amino acids. CDR3 sequence reads: CASSLGTQDTQYF. In DNA, the CDR3 is TGTGCCAGCAGCTTAGGGACTCAAGATACGCAGTATTTT.

The rearrangement links TRBV5-4 to TRBJ2-7, with D possibly matching TRBD2 (5 bases). V was trimmed by 4 bases and J by 6 bases, leaving 14 bases between them. CDR1 and CDR2 (germline): SGHNT, YYREEE (reference sequence). The CDR3 is made up of 13 amino acids. CDR3 in DNA: TGTGCCAGCAGCCCGGACGGGGTCCGCGAGCAGTACTTC. Amino acid sequence: CASSPDGVREQYF. Combining the CDR3 with reference TRBV5-4 and TRBJ2-7 gives the whole variable domain ETGVTQSPTHLIKTRGQQVTLRCSSQSGHNTVSWYQQALGQGPQFIFQYYREEENGRGNFPPRFSGLQFPNYSSELNVNALELDDSALYLCASSPDGVREQYFGPGTRLTVT.

The chain is built from TRBV28 and TRBJ2-1; 7 bases agree with TRBD1. CDR1 MDHEN and CDR2 SYDVKM come from the germline V gene. With V trimmed by 3 bases and J by 0 bases, 5 bases remained unmatched. The CDR3 has 16 residues. This chain's CDR3 is CASSFSGDSSYNEQFF. CDR3 in DNA: TGTGCCAGCAGTTTTTCTGGGGACAGCTCCTACAATGAGCAGTTCTTC.

This clone appeared once. The gene calls are TRBV2 and TRBJ2-5, with 14 positions matching TRBD2. This CDR3 is 17 amino acids long. V was pared by 4 bases and J by 3 bases, with 7 bases of the junction left unmatched. The germline CDR1 and CDR2 sequences are SNHLY and FYNNEI. The CDR3 nucleotides read TGTGCCAGCAGTGTGCCGGGACTAGCGGGAGTGGAAGAGACCCAGTACTTC. Its translation is CASSVPGLAGVEETQYF.